The present T cell receptor (beta chain) was sequenced within a study of blood T cell repertoires in COVID-19. Looking at the study overall: There were acute and convalescent COVID-19 samples, and they came from the United States, Italy and Spain.

Generated by immunoSEQ multiplex PCR, the TCRdb table keeps only in-frame clones and is missing some. Of about 190,000 clones listed, 80% to 90% are singletons. V shed 2 bases and J shed 2 bases, with 17 bases lying between them. The germline V gene encodes CDR1 SGHRS and CDR2 YFSETQ. The CDR3 is 16 amino acids. The chain is built from TRBV5-1 and TRBJ2-7; D ambiguous. This clonotype originated in a human donor in a cohort sampled during active COVID-19. Sequences were obtained from peripheral blood. The CDR3: CASSFLGLNPPYEQYF. In DNA, the CDR3 is TGCGCCAGCAGCTTCCTAGGTCTTAATCCTCCCTACGAGCAGTACTTC.